This T cell receptor (beta chain) was profiled in a study of CD8 T cells in ankylosing spondylitis. Study-wide results and limits: Past research had described some motif variants in reactive arthritis synovial fluid and blood.

This clonotype was recorded many times. Its antigen is undetermined. For TCR beta, libraries came from quantitative 5'-RACE with molecular barcodes. TCRdb recomputed calls from the 5' RACE reads with MiXCR, one row per CDR3 protein. The sample lists some 150,000 distinct CDR3 sequences; about an eighth were seen once. This CDR3 is built from 14 residues. Germline CDR1 and CDR2: SNHLY and FYNNEI. Trimming removed 7 bases from V and 7 bases from J; junction bases left unmatched: 7. This sequence originates from a female donor with ankylosing spondylitis or in good health (not recorded which). V and J are TRBV2 and TRBJ2-2, with TRBD2 matching over 9 bases. Sequencing was performed on blood, either unsorted or a sorted T cell fraction (not recorded which). In nucleotides, the CDR3 is TGTGCCAGCACCCCGGGACTAGCAGGCGGGGAGCTGTTTTTT. Amino acids: CASTPGLAGGELFF.